This TCR beta chain was captured in a study of blood T cell repertoires in COVID-19. Across the study: From the United States, Italy and Spain came samples of acute and convalescent COVID-19. PBMCs, B-cell-depleted T cells, or T cells were the source of the cDNA or gDNA that made up the material.

The ends lost 5 bases at V and 3 bases at J; junction bases unmatched: 10. CDR3 length equals 18 residues. Germline loops: CDR1 SEHNR, CDR2 FQNEAQ (reference sequence). Original methodology: The assay estimated nucleated cells by amplifying reference gene primers. Method: immunoSEQ multiplex PCR; TCRdb's copy keeps in-frame clones and lacks some. V and J calls and clone size come straight from that table; D and trimming were deduced from the DNA. The sample holds roughly 80,000 clones, about 87% seen once. The genes are TRBV7-9 and TRBJ1-6; 10 nucleotides line up with TRBD1. The sequenced material came from peripheral blood. The receptor's source is a human donor in a cohort sampled during active COVID-19. The CDR3 DNA is TGTGCCAGCAGCCCTGGGACAGGGGAAAGGATCTATAATTCACCCCTCCACTTT. Amino acid sequence: CASSPGTGERIYNSPLHF.